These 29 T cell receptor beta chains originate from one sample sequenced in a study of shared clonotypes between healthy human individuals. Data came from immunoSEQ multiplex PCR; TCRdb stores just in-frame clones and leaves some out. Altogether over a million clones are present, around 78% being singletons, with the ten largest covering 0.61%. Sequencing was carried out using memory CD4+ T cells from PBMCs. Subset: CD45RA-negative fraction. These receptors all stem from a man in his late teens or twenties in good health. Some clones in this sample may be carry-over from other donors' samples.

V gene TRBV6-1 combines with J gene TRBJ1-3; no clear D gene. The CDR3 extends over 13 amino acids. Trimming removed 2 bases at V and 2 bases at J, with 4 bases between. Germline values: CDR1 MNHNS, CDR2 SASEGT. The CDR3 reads CASSENPGNTIYF. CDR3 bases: TGTGCCAGCAGTGAAAACCCTGGAAACACCATATATTTT.

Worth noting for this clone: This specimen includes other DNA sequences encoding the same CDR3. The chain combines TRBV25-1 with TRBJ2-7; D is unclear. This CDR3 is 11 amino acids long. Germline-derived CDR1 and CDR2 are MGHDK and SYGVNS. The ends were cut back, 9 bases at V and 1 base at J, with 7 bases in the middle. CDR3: CASSRSYEQYF. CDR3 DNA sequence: TGTGCCAGTAGTCGATCCTACGAGCAGTACTTC.

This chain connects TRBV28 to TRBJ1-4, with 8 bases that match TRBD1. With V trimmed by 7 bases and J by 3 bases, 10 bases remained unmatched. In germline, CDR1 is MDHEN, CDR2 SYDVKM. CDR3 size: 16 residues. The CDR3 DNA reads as TGTGCCAGCACCCTCCAGGGGGCGAGAGCTAATGAAAAACTGTTTTTT. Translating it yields CASTLQGARANEKLFF.

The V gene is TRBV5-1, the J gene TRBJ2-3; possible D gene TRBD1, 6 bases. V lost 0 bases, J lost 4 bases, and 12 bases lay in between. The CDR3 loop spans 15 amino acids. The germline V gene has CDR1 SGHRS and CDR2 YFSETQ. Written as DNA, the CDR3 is TGCGCCAGCAGCTTGGTTCCAGGGGTGGCAGATACGCAGTATTTT. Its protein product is CASSLVPGVADTQYF.

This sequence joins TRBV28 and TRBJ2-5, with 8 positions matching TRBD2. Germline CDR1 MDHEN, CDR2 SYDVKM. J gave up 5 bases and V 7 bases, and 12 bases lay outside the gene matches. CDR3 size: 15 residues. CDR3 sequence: CASKRGGSVWETQYF. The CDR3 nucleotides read TGTGCCAGCAAACGGGGGGGCTCCGTATGGGAGACCCAGTACTTC. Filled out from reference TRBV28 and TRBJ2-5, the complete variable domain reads DVKVTQSSRYLVKRTGEKVFLECVQDMDHENMFWYRQDPGLGLRLIYFSYDVKMKEKGDIPEGYSVSREKKERFSLILESASTNQTSMYLCASKRGGSVWETQYFGPGTRLLVL.

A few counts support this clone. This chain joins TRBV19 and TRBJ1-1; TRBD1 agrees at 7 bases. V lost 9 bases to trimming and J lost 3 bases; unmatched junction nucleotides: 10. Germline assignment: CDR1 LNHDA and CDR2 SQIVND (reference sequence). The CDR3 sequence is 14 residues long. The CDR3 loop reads CASRQGGGHTEAFF. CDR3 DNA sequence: TGTGCCAGCAGACAGGGAGGAGGACACACTGAAGCTTTCTTT.

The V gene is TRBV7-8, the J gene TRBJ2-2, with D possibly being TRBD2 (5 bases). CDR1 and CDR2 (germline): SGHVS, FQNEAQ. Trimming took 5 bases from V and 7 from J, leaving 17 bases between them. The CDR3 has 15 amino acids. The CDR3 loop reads CASSPGRGGSGELFF. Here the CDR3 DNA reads TGTGCCAGCAGCCCCGGACGAGGTGGGAGCGGGGAGCTGTTTTTT.

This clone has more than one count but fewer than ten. In nucleotides, the CDR3 is TGTGCCAGCAGCTTGGGACAGGCGCCCCAGCATTTT. Its protein product is CASSLGQAPQHF. This chain connects TRBV7-2 to TRBJ1-5; 8 bases agree with TRBD1. The germline V gene has CDR1 SGHTA and CDR2 FQGNSA. Germline trimming cut 3 bases from V and 9 bases from J; bases unmatched to any gene: 1. This CDR3 spans 12 amino acids.

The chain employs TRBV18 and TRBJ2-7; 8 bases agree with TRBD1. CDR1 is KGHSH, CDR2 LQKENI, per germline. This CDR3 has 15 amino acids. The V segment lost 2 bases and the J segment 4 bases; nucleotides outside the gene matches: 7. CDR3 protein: CASSPLPGGGYEQYF. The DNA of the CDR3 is TGTGCCAGCTCACCATTGCCAGGGGGCGGATACGAGCAGTACTTC.

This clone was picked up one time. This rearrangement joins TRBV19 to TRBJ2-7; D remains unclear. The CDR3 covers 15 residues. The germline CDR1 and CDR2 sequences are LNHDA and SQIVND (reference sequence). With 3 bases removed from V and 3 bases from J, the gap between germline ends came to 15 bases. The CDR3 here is CASSISASAGYEQYF. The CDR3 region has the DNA TGTGCCAGTAGTATTTCGGCTAGTGCCGGCTACGAGCAGTACTTC.

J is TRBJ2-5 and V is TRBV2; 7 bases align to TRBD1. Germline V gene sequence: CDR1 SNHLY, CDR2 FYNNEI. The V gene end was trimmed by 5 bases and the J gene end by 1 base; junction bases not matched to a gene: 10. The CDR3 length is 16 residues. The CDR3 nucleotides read TGTGCCAGCAGTATCCAAGGGACAGCGATCCAAGAGACCCAGTACTTC. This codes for CASSIQGTAIQETQYF.

The CDR3 loop is CASARTVPRDEKLFF. CDR3 sequence (DNA): TGTGCCAGCGCCCGGACAGTCCCGAGGGATGAAAAACTGTTTTTT. The genes are TRBV2 and TRBJ1-4; the D gene is possibly TRBD1 (6 bases). The CDR3 extends over 15 amino acids. V was shortened by 8 bases and J by 6 bases, with 19 bases between the two germline ends. Per the germline V gene, CDR1 is SNHLY and CDR2 is FYNNEI.

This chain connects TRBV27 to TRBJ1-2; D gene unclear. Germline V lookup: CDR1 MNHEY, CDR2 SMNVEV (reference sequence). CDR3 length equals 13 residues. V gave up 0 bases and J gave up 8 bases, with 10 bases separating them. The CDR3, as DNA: TGTGCCAGCAGTTTATCAGGGTATGAGGGCTACACCTTC. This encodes CASSLSGYEGYTF.

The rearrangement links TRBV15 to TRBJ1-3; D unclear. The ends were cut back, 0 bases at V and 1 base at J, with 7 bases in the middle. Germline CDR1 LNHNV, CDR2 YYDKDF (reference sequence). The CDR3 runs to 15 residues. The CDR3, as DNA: TGTGCCACCAGCAGAGATACGGTGTCTGGAAACACCATATATTTT. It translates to CATSRDTVSGNTIYF.

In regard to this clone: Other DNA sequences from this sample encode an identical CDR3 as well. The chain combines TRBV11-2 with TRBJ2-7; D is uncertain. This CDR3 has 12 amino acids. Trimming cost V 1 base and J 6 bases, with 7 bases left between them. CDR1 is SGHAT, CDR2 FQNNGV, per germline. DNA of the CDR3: TGTGCCAGCAGCTTAGCGGTGGGCGAGCAGTACTTC. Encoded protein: CASSLAVGEQYF.

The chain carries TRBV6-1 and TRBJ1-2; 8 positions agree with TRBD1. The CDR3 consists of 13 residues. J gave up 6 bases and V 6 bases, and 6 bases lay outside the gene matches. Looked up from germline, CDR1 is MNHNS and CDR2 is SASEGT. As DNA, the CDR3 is TGTGCCAGCAGGGGGACAGGATCCCATGGCTACACCTTC. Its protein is CASRGTGSHGYTF.

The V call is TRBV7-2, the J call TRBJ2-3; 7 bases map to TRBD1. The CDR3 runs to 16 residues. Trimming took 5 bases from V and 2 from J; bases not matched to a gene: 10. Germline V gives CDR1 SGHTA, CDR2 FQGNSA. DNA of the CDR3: TGTGCCAGCAGCCCTCCACAGGGGCGATCCACAGATACGCAGTATTTT. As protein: CASSPPQGRSTDTQYF.

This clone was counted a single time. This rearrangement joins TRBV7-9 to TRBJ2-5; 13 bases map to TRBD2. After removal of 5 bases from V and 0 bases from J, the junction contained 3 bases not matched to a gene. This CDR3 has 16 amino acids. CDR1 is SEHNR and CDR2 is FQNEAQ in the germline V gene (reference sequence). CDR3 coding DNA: TGTGCCAGCAGCCGGGGACTAGCGGGAAACCAAGAGACCCAGTACTTC. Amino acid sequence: CASSRGLAGNQETQYF. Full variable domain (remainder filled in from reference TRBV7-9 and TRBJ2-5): DTGVSQNPRHKITKRGQNVTFRCDPISEHNRLYWYRQTLGQGPEFLTYFQNEAQLEKSRLLSDRFSAERPKGSFSTLEIQRTEQGDSAMYLCASSRGLAGNQETQYFGPGTRLLVL.

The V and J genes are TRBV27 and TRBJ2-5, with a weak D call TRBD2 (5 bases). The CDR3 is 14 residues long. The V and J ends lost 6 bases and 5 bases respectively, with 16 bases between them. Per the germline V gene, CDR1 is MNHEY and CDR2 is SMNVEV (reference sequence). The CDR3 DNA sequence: TGTGCCAGCAGCCTGTGGGCTAGCATGGAGACCCAGTACTTC. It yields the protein CASSLWASMETQYF.

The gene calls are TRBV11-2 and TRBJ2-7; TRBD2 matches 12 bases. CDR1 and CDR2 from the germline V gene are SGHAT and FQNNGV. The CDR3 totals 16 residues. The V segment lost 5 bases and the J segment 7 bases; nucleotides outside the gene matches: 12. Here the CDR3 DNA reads TGTGCCAGCAGCCCCCGGGGTCTAGCGGGAGGGGGGGAGCAGTACTTC. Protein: CASSPRGLAGGGEQYF.

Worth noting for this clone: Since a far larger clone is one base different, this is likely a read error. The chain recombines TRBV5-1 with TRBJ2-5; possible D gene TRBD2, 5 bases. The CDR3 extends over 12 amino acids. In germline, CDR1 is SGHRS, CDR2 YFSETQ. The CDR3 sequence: CASSRAWETRYF. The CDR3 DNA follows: TGCGCCAGCAGCAGGGCGTGGGAGACCCGGTACTTC. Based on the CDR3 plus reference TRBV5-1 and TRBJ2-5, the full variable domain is KAGVTQTPRYLIKTRGQQVTLSCSPISGHRSVSWYQQTPGQGLQFLFEYFSETQRNKGNFPGRFSGRQFSNSRSEMNVSTLELGDSALYLCASSRAWETRYFGPGTRLLVL.

Here the CDR3 reads CASSYEYGSQETQYF. The CDR3 DNA sequence: TGTGCCAGCAGTTATGAGTACGGGTCCCAAGAGACCCAGTACTTC. The chain has TRBV6-5 and TRBJ2-5, with D unresolved. The CDR3 loop spans 15 amino acids. The germline V gene has CDR1 MNHEY and CDR2 SVGAGI. V was clipped by 3 bases and J by 1 base, with 12 bases between them.

The CDR3 bases are TGTGCCAGCAGTGGTGACACCTCCTACGAGCAGTACTTC. Encoded protein: CASSGDTSYEQYF. The rearrangement links TRBV2 to TRBJ2-7; D unresolved. This CDR3 spans 13 amino acids. V lost 4 bases and J 0 bases, leaving 7 bases between the germline ends. Germline V gene data show CDR1 as SNHLY and CDR2 as FYNNEI.

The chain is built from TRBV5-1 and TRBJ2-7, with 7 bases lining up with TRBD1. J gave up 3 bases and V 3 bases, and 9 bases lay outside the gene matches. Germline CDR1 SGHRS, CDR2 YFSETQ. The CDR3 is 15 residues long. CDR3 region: CASSSGTALGYEQYF. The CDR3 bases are TGCGCCAGCAGCTCAGGGACAGCCCTCGGCTACGAGCAGTACTTC.

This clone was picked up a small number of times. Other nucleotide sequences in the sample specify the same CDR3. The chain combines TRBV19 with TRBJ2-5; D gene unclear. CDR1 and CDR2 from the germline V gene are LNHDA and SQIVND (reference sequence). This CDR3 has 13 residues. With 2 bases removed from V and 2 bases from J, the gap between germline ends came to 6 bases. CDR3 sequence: CASSILGQETQYF. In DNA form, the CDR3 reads TGTGCCAGTAGTATATTGGGGCAAGAGACCCAGTACTTC.

The DNA for the CDR3 is TGCGCCAGCACTATTCAGGGCCTCCAAGAGACCCAGTACTTC. Translation gives CASTIQGLQETQYF. This rearrangement joins TRBV5-1 to TRBJ2-5, with D possibly matching TRBD1 (5 bases). With 6 bases removed from V and 1 base from J, the gap between germline ends came to 13 bases. Germline assignment: CDR1 SGHRS and CDR2 YFSETQ. CDR3 length equals 14 residues.

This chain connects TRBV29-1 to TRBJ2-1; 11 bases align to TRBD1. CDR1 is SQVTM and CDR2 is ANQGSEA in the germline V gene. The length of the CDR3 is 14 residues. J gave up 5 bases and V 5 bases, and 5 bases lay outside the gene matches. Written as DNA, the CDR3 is TGCAGCGTTCGGGACAGGGGGTTCGACAATGAGCAGTTCTTC. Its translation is CSVRDRGFDNEQFF.

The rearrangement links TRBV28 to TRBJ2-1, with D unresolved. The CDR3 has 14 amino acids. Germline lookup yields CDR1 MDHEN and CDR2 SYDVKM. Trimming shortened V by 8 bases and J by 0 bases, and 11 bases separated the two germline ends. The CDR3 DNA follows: TGTGCCAGCCTTCGCGCTGCCTCCTACAATGAGCAGTTCTTC. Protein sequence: CASLRAASYNEQFF.

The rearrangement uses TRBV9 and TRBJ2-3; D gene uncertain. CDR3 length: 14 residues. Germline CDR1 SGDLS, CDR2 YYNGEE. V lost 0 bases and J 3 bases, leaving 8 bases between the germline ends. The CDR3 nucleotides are TGTGCCAGCAGCGTAGATCGGGCAACAGATACGCAGTATTTT. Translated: CASSVDRATDTQYF.